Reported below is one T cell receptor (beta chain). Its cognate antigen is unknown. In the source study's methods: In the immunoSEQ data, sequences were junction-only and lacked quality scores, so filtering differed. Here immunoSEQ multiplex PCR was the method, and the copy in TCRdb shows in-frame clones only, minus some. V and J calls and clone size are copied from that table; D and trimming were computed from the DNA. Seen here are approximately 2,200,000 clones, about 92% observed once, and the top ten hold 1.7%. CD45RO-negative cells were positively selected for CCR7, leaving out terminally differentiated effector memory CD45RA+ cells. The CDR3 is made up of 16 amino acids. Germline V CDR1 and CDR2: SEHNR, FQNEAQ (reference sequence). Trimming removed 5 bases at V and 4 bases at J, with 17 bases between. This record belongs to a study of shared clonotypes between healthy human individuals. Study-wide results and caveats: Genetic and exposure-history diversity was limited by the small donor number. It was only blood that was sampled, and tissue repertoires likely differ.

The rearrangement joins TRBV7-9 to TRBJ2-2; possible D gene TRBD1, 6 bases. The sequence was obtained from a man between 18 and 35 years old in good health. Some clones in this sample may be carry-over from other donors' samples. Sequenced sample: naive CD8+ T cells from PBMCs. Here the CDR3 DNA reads TGTGCCAGCAGCCAACCAGTAATAGGGGGCACCGGGGAGCTGTTTTTT. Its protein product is CASSQPVIGGTGELFF.